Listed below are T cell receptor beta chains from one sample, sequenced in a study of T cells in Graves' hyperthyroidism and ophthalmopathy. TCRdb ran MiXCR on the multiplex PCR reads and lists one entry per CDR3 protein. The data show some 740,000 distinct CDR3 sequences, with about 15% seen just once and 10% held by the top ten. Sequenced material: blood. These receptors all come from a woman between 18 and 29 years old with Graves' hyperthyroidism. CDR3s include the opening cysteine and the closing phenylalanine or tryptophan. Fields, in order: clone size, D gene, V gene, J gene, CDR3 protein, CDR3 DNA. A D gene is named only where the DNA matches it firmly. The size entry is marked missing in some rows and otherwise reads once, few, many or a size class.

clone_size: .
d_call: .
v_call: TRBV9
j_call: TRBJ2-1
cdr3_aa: CASSVGGAGSNEQFF
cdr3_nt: TGTGCCAGCAGCGTAGGGGGGGCCGGGTCCAACGAGCAGTTCTTC

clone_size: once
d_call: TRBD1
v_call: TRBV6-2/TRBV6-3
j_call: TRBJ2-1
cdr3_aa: CASSYFGQGGEQFF
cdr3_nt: TGTGCCAGCAGTTATTTTGGACAGGGGGGGGAGCAGTTCTTC

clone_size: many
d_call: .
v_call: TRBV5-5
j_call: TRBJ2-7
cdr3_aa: CASSRRTGRDHEQYF
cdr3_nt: TGTGCCAGCAGCCGTCGGACAGGGAGGGATCACGAGCAGTACTTC

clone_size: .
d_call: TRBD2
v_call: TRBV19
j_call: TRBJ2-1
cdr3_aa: CASIPGTSGAGNEQFF
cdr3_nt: TGTGCCAGTATCCCCGGGACTAGCGGCGCCGGCAATGAGCAGTTCTTC

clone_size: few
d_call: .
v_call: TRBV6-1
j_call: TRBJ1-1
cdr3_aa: CASSYPSTGEAFF
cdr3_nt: TGTGCCAGCAGTTACCCCTCGACCGGTGAAGCTTTCTTT

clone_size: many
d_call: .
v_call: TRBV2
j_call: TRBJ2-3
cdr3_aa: CASSAGARTDTQYF
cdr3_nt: TGTGCCAGCAGTGCAGGGGCCCGCACAGATACGCAGTATTTT

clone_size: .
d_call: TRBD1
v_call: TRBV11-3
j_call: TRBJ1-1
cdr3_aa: CASSLGTGGAFF
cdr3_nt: TGTGCCAGCAGCTTAGGGACAGGTGGGGCTTTCTTT

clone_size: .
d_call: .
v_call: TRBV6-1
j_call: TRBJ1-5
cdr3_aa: CASRGTELSNQPQHF
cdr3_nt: TGTGCCAGCAGAGGGACCGAGCTTAGCAATCAGCCCCAGCATTTT

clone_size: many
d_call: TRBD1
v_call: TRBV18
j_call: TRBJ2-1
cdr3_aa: CASSPNRQGAYNEQFF
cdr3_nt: TGTGCCAGCTCACCTAATCGACAGGGCGCTTACAATGAGCAGTTCTTC

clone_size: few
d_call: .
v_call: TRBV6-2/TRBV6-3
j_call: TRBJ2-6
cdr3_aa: CASSLPSPGANVLTF
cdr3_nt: TGTGCCAGCAGTCTTCCTTCCCCGGGGGCCAACGTCCTGACTTTC

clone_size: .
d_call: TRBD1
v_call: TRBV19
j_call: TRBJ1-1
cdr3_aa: CASSAWDSMNTEAFF
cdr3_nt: TGTGCCAGTAGTGCCTGGGACAGCATGAACACTGAAGCTTTCTTT

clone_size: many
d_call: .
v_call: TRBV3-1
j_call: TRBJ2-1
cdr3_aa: CASSQWRAVVSEQFF
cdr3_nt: TGTGCCAGCAGCCAATGGAGGGCCGTTGTTAGTGAGCAGTTCTTC

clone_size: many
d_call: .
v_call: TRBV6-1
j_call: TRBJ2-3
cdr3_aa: CASSNSGQSTDTQYF
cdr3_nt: TGTGCCAGCAGCAATTCGGGACAAAGCACAGATACGCAGTATTTT

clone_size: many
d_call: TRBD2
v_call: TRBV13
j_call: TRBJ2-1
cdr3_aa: CASSILKREGRNEQFF
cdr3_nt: TGTGCCAGCAGCATTTTAAAGCGGGAGGGCCGCAATGAGCAGTTCTTC

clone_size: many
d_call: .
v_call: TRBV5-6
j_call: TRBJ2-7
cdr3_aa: CASSLGHEQYF
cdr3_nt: TGTGCCAGCAGCTTGGGTCACGAGCAGTACTTC

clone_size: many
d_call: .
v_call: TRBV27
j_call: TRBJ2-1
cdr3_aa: CASSFARGPINEQFF
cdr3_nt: TGTGCCAGCAGTTTTGCCAGGGGACCTATCAATGAGCAGTTCTTC

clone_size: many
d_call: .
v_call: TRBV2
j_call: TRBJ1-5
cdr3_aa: CASSETLGPGDQPQHF
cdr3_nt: TGTGCCAGCAGTGAAACTCTGGGGCCAGGAGATCAGCCCCAGCATTTT

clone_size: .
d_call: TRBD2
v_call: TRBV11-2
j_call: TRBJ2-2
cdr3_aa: CASSQDVAGGRAGELFF
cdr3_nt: TGTGCCAGCAGCCAAGATGTAGCGGGAGGACGGGCCGGGGAGCTGTTTTTT

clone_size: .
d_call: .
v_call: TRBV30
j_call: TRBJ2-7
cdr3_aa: CAWSGGRGFSYEQYF
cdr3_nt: TGTGCCTGGAGTGGTGGCAGGGGTTTTTCCTACGAGCAGTACTTC

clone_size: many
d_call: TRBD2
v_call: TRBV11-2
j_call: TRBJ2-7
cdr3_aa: CASSLGLSTGLAMYEQYF
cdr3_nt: TGTGCCAGCAGCTTAGGGCTGAGTACCGGACTAGCGATGTACGAGCAGTACTTC

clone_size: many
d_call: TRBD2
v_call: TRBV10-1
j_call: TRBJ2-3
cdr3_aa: CATSRGGLVENDTQYF
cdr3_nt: TGCGCCACCTCCCGGGGAGGACTAGTGGAGAATGATACGCAGTATTTT

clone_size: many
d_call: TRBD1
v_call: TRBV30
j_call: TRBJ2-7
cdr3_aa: CAWASGTGGYEQYF
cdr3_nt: TGTGCCTGGGCCTCCGGGACAGGGGGCTACGAGCAGTACTTC

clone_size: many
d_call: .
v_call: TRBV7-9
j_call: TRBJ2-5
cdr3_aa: CASSGVRGGETQYF
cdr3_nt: TGTGCCAGCAGCGGCGTTCGTGGGGGAGAGACCCAGTACTTC

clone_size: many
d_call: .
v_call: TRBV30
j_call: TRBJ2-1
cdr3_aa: CAWSVYGNEQFF
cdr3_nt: TGTGCCTGGAGTGTATACGGCAATGAGCAGTTCTTC

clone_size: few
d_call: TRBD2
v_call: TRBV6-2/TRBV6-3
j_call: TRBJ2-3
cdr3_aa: CASATSGRNTDTQYF
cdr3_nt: TGTGCCAGCGCTACAAGCGGGAGAAACACAGATACGCAGTATTTT

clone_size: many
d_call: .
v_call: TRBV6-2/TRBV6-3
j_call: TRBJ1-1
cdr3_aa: CASSYSVNTEAFF
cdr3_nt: TGTGCCAGCAGTTACTCAGTGAACACTGAAGCTTTCTTT

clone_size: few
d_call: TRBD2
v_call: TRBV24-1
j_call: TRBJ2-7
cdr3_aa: CATSESGVSHEQYF
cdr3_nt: TGTGCCACCAGTGAAAGCGGGGTCAGCCACGAGCAGTACTTC

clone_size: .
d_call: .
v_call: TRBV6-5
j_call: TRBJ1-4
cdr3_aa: CASTLRGTSAVEKLFF
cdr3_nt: TGTGCCAGCACCCTACGCGGGACCTCGGCAGTCGAAAAACTGTTTTTT

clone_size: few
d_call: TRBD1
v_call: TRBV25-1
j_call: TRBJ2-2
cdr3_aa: CASSRAGTGGPGELFF
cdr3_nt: TGTGCCAGCAGCCGAGCGGGGACAGGGGGCCCCGGGGAGCTGTTTTTT

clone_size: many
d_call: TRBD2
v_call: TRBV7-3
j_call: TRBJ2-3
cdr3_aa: CASSPKPRLAGSTDTQYF
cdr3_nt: TGTGCCAGCAGCCCTAAACCCCGACTAGCGGGGAGCACAGATACGCAGTATTTT

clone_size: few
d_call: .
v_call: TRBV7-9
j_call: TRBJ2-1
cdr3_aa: CASSPTMSSYNEQFF
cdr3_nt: TGTGCCAGCAGCCCCACGATGAGCTCCTACAATGAGCAGTTCTTC

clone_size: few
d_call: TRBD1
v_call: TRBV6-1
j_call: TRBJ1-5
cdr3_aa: CASRGRAGGGQPQHF
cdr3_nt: TGTGCCAGCAGGGGTAGGGCAGGGGGCGGTCAGCCCCAGCATTTT